This is a list of T cell receptor beta chains from one sample in a study of cytomegalovirus exposure and HLA in healthy donors. Data came from immunoSEQ multiplex PCR; TCRdb stores just in-frame clones and leaves some out. Of over 50,000 clones listed, approximately 92% are singletons. What was sequenced was PBMCs. These receptors originate from a man between 18 and 35 years old in good health and CMV-seropositive. CDR3s include the opening cysteine and the closing phenylalanine or tryptophan. A D gene is named only where the DNA matches it firmly. The size entry is marked missing in some rows and otherwise reads once, few, many or a size class.

CASSYHSGRVYEQYF,TGTGCCAGCAGTTACCATAGCGGGAGAGTCTACGAGCAGTACTTC,.,TRBD2,TRBV6-5,TRBJ2-7
CASSEQGRGGYTF,TGTGCCAGCAGTGAACAGGGAAGGGGTGGCTACACCTTC,.,.,TRBV2,TRBJ1-2
CASSLGLSSYEQYF,TGTGCCAGCAGCTTGGGACTCTCCTCCTACGAGCAGTACTTC,.,.,TRBV7-9,TRBJ2-7
CASSYPGEETQYF,TGTGCCAGCAGTTACCCGGGAGAGGAGACCCAGTACTTC,.,.,TRBV6-5,TRBJ2-5
CASSTDRGGTEAFF,TGTGCCAGCAGCACTGACAGGGGCGGCACTGAAGCTTTCTTT,.,TRBD1,TRBV5-4,TRBJ1-1
CASSGRTKAGEVNTGELFF,TGTGCCAGCAGCGGGAGGACTAAAGCGGGAGAGGTAAACACCGGGGAGCTGTTTTTT,.,TRBD2,TRBV9,TRBJ2-2
CASSEIPRPNQPQHF,TGTGCCAGCAGTGAAATCCCGCGGCCTAATCAGCCCCAGCATTTT,few,.,TRBV6-1,TRBJ1-5
CASSLGGYSNQPQHF,TGTGCCAGCAGCTTGGGGGGTTATAGCAATCAGCCCCAGCATTTT,.,.,TRBV7-6,TRBJ1-5
CASSLPGSLSGELFF,TGTGCCAGCAGTCTGCCTGGGAGTTTGTCCGGGGAGCTGTTTTTT,.,.,TRBV28,TRBJ2-2
CASSSTGGMNTEAFF,TGTGCCAGCAGTAGTACAGGGGGGATGAACACTGAAGCTTTCTTT,.,TRBD1,TRBV6-6,TRBJ1-1
CATRGEPGQPQHF,TGTGCCACCCGGGGTGAGCCGGGTCAGCCCCAGCATTTT,.,.,TRBV6-1,TRBJ1-5
CASSPQREHTGELFF,TGTGCCAGCTCACCCCAGCGGGAGCACACCGGGGAGCTGTTTTTT,.,TRBD2,TRBV18,TRBJ2-2
CASGAPYTNEKLFF,TGTGCCAGCGGGGCTCCCTATACTAATGAAAAACTGTTTTTT,.,.,TRBV28,TRBJ1-4
CASSEEGGSTDTQYF,TGTGCCAGCAGTGAAGAGGGAGGGAGCACAGATACGCAGTATTTT,.,TRBD2,TRBV6-1,TRBJ2-3
CASSQDASQGGYGYTF,TGCGCCAGCAGCCAAGATGCTAGCCAAGGAGGCTATGGCTACACCTTC,.,.,TRBV4-1,TRBJ1-2
CASSRPGTSVVNEQFF,TGTGCCAGCAGTCGACCCGGGACTAGCGTAGTAAATGAGCAGTTCTTC,.,TRBD2,TRBV7-8,TRBJ2-1
CASSYWLAGKADTQYF,TGTGCCAGCAGTTATTGGCTAGCGGGGAAGGCGGATACGCAGTATTTT,once,TRBD2,TRBV2,TRBJ2-3
CASSSSTGTVREPQHF,TGTGCCAGCAGCTCGTCGACCGGGACAGTACGCGAGCCCCAGCATTTT,.,TRBD1,TRBV7-2,TRBJ1-5
CASSTHRASMLSTDTQYF,TGTGCCAGCAGCACCCACAGGGCATCCATGCTTAGCACAGATACGCAGTATTTT,.,.,TRBV5-8,TRBJ2-3
CASSLGTTYEQYF,TGTGCCAGCAGCTTAGGGACTACCTACGAGCAGTACTTC,once,.,TRBV11-2,TRBJ2-7
CASSSDRIGHNQPQHF,TGTGCCAGCAGCTCCGACAGAATCGGCCACAATCAGCCCCAGCATTTT,.,.,TRBV7-8,TRBJ1-5
CASSPLAGVGTDTQYF,TGTGCCAGCAGCCCCCTAGCGGGAGTGGGAACAGATACGCAGTATTTT,.,TRBD2,TRBV7-3,TRBJ2-3
CASRLPSGILQETQYF,TGTGCCAGCAGGCTACCTAGCGGGATACTCCAAGAGACCCAGTACTTC,.,TRBD2,TRBV7-9,TRBJ2-5
CASSFRGQGYEQYF,TGTGCCAGCAGTTTCAGGGGGCAAGGGTACGAGCAGTACTTC,.,TRBD1,TRBV6-5,TRBJ2-7
CASSPQRRANYEQYF,TGTGCCAGCAGCCCGCAGCGGAGGGCTAACTACGAGCAGTACTTC,.,.,TRBV2,TRBJ2-7
CASSPSSSSTDTQYF,TGTGCCAGCAGCCCGTCCAGTTCCAGTACAGATACGCAGTATTTT,.,.,TRBV7-3,TRBJ2-3
CASVGGLAGWDEQFF,TGCGCCAGCGTCGGGGGACTAGCGGGATGGGATGAGCAGTTCTTC,.,TRBD2,TRBV5-1,TRBJ2-1
CASSLNSREETQYF,TGCGCCAGCAGCCTCAATTCGAGAGAAGAGACCCAGTACTTC,.,.,TRBV5-1,TRBJ2-5
CASSMGGDYNEQFF,TGTGCCAGTAGTATGGGGGGAGACTACAATGAGCAGTTCTTC,once,.,TRBV19,TRBJ2-1
CASSLRTGPYEQYF,TGTGCCAGCAGCTTAAGGACAGGACCCTACGAGCAGTACTTC,.,TRBD1,TRBV13,TRBJ2-7
CVSREGGVWAHNQPQHF,TGTGTCAGCAGAGAAGGGGGGGTCTGGGCCCACAATCAGCCCCAGCATTTT,.,.,TRBV28,TRBJ1-5
CASSATYRGTEAFF,TGTGCCAGCAGCGCTACCTATCGGGGCACTGAAGCTTTCTTT,.,.,TRBV9,TRBJ1-1
CASRPLDRVNGYTF,TGTGCCAGCAGACCCTTGGACAGGGTAAACGGCTACACCTTC,.,TRBD1,TRBV27,TRBJ1-2
CSVTSGTDTQYF,TGCAGCGTGACTAGCGGCACAGATACGCAGTATTTT,.,TRBD2,TRBV29-1,TRBJ2-3
CASRMDLVAPSPEQFF,TGTGCCAGCAGAATGGACTTGGTAGCGCCTAGTCCTGAGCAGTTCTTC,.,.,TRBV5-4,TRBJ2-1
CASSRQGNTEAFF,TGTGCCAGCAGCCGACAGGGGAACACTGAAGCTTTCTTT,.,TRBD1,TRBV27,TRBJ1-1
CASSPQAQETQYF,TGTGCCAGCAGTCCCCAGGCCCAAGAGACCCAGTACTTC,.,.,TRBV6-1,TRBJ2-5
CASSRDRGTYNEQFF,TGTGCCAGCAGCCGGGACAGGGGGACCTACAATGAGCAGTTCTTC,.,TRBD1,TRBV11-2,TRBJ2-1
CASSEPPRLEGTDTQYF,TGTGCCAGCAGTGAGCCTCCGCGCCTTGAGGGCACAGATACGCAGTATTTT,.,.,TRBV25-1,TRBJ2-3
CASSLALAGTNEKLFF,TGTGCCAGCAGCTTAGCGCTTGCGGGGACTAATGAAAAACTGTTTTTT,.,.,TRBV7-8,TRBJ1-4
CASSIGLGSADTQYF,TGTGCCAGTAGTATAGGACTAGGATCAGCAGATACGCAGTATTTT,.,.,TRBV19,TRBJ2-3
CASSLGASNHNYGYTF,TGTGCCAGCAGCTTAGGGGCGTCTAATCATAACTATGGCTACACCTTC,.,.,TRBV7-8,TRBJ1-2